This entry lists 22 T cell receptor beta chains sequenced from one sample in a study of response to subunit inactivated influenza vaccine. One entry per CDR3 protein results from TCRdb running MiXCR on the RT-PCR reads. This sample carries roughly 570,000 distinct CDR3 sequences, approximately 13% of them seen once, and the ten largest clones take around 13%. Source: PBMCs from blood, taken about 40 days after vaccination. Receptor source: a man in his fifties or sixties who received an inactivated influenza vaccine.

The J gene is TRBJ2-1, the V gene TRBV10-3, with 9 bases fitting TRBD1. V shed 2 bases, J shed 9 bases, and the junction held 8 bases outside the gene matches. Germline V gene lookup returns CDR1 ENHRY and CDR2 SYGVKD. CDR3 length: 15 amino acids. The CDR3 region is CAISETEQGAGEQFF. The DNA of the CDR3 is TGTGCCATCAGTGAGACCGAACAGGGGGCAGGTGAGCAGTTCTTC.

This clonotype was counted at least ten times. V usage is TRBV10-3 and J usage is TRBJ2-5; D is unclear. Germline V lookup: CDR1 ENHRY, CDR2 SYGVKD. With 0 bases removed from V and 5 bases from J, the gap between germline ends came to 7 bases. The CDR3 is 13 amino acids. CDR3 in amino acids: CAISESEHETQYF. The CDR3 nucleotides are TGTGCCATCAGTGAGTCTGAGCACGAGACCCAGTACTTC.

This clonotype has ten or more counts. The chain couples TRBV7-2 to TRBJ2-1; 7 nucleotides agree with TRBD1. CDR3 length equals 14 residues. The junction had 5 bases not matched to a gene; V was cut back by 5 bases and J by 4 bases. Germline CDR1 and CDR2: SGHTA and FQGNSA. The CDR3 loop is CASSPRTGYNEQFF. CDR3 in DNA: TGTGCCAGCAGCCCTCGGACAGGATACAATGAGCAGTTCTTC.

V usage is TRBV15 and J usage is TRBJ2-7; D gene uncertain. CDR1 and CDR2 from the germline V gene are LNHNV and YYDKDF (reference sequence). Deletions cut 0 bases from V and 7 bases from J, with 7 bases between. This CDR3 comprises 12 residues. The CDR3 DNA reads as TGTGCCACCAGCAGAGAGTTAGGGGAGCAGTACTTC. Its translation: CATSRELGEQYF.

This clonotype turned up a few times. The chain has TRBV9 and TRBJ2-1; D gene ambiguous. Looked up from germline, CDR1 is SGDLS and CDR2 is YYNGEE. This CDR3 has 16 amino acids. Between the trimmed V and J ends, which lost 0 bases and 5 bases, there was a span of 15 bases. CDR3 coding DNA: TGTGCCAGCAGCGTAGAGGGCGACCTATTAGACAATGAGCAGTTCTTC. It translates to CASSVEGDLLDNEQFF.

This clonotype appeared a few times. The gene calls are TRBV7-2 and TRBJ1-3; 12 nucleotides match TRBD1. Germline trimming cut 3 bases from V and 4 bases from J; bases unmatched to any gene: 7. From germline, CDR1 is SGHTA and CDR2 FQGNSA. The length of the CDR3 is 17 residues. The CDR3 region has the DNA TGTGCCAGCAGCTTCACCGGGACAGGGGGCTCCGGAAACACCATATATTTT. This gives the protein CASSFTGTGGSGNTIYF.

The gene calls are TRBV28 and TRBJ2-2, with 7 bases matching TRBD1. The CDR3 contains 18 residues. Germline V CDR1 and CDR2: MDHEN, SYDVKM. After removal of 4 bases from V and 2 bases from J, the junction contained 13 bases not matched to a gene. The CDR3 DNA reads as TGTGCCAGCAGTTCCCTTCTCCGCTACAGGGGAAACACCGGGGAGCTGTTTTTT. Protein sequence: CASSSLLRYRGNTGELFF.

This clonotype has more than one count but fewer than ten. V gene TRBV20-1 combines with J gene TRBJ2-5; 8 nucleotides line up with TRBD1. This CDR3 is built from 15 residues. Germline CDR1 reads DFQATT; CDR2 reads SNEGSKA (reference sequence). J lost 5 bases, V lost 5 bases, and 13 bases had no gene match. The CDR3 sequence: CSALRGQGLSETQYF. CDR3 sequence (DNA): TGCAGTGCTTTGAGAGGACAGGGCCTTTCGGAGACCCAGTACTTC.

The V and J genes are TRBV12-3 or TRBV12-4 and TRBJ2-1; weak D call: TRBD2 (6 bases). CDR3 length: 15 residues. V was pared by 2 bases and J by 4 bases, with 12 bases between. DNA for the CDR3: TGTGCCAGCAGTTTACGGGGGACTTTGTACAATGAGCAGTTCTTC. It translates to CASSLRGTLYNEQFF.

The chain combines TRBV10-3 with TRBJ2-5; TRBD1 matches 8 bases. CDR1 ENHRY and CDR2 SYGVKD come from the germline V gene. CDR3 length: 16 amino acids. The V segment lost 4 bases and the J segment 1 base; nucleotides outside the gene matches: 8. The CDR3 bases are TGTGCCATCAGTGTCGCGGGACAGGCAAGCCAAGAGACCCAGTACTTC. Its translation is CAISVAGQASQETQYF.

The chain has TRBV12-3 or TRBV12-4 and TRBJ2-5; tentatively, D is TRBD1 (5 bases). The germline V and J ends were trimmed by 7 bases and 5 bases, with 17 bases remaining between them. The CDR3 is made up of 14 amino acids. CDR3 bases: TGTGCCAGCACTTTTAGGACATCCGTCGAGACCCAGTACTTC. This sequence encodes CASTFRTSVETQYF.

This clonotype was observed a few times. The chain is built from TRBV7-9 and TRBJ1-1; TRBD1 is a possible D gene (6 bases). V gave up 6 bases and J gave up 2 bases, with 10 bases separating them. The germline V gene encodes CDR1 SEHNR and CDR2 FQNEAQ (reference sequence). This CDR3 region has 13 residues. The CDR3 region is CASRSGQNTEAFF. The CDR3 nucleotides read TGTGCCAGCAGATCGGGACAAAACACTGAAGCTTTCTTT.

This clonotype was observed a handful of times. The chain carries TRBV5-4 and TRBJ2-3; 8 positions agree with TRBD2. This CDR3 has 14 amino acids. Germline values: CDR1 SGHNT, CDR2 YYREEE (reference sequence). CDR3 bases: TGTGTCTCGTCCCGCGGGGGGCCGAAAGATACGCAGTATTTT. Encoded protein: CVSSRGGPKDTQYF. Full variable domain (outside the CDR3, taken from reference TRBV5-4 and TRBJ2-3): ETGVTQSPTHLIKTRGQQVTLRCSSQSGHNTVSWYQQALGQGPQFIFQYYREEENGRGNFPPRFSGLQFPNYSSELNVNALELDDSALYLCVSSRGGPKDTQYFGPGTRLTVL.

The chain combines TRBV12-3 or TRBV12-4 with TRBJ2-5, with TRBD2 as a possible D gene (5 bases). This CDR3 comprises 15 residues. Trimming removed 2 bases from V and 1 base from J, with 11 bases in between. CDR3 sequence: CASSLWAGLQETQYF. The CDR3 DNA reads TGTGCCAGCAGTTTATGGGCAGGACTCCAAGAGACCCAGTACTTC.

There are many counts of this clonotype. V and J are TRBV4-1 and TRBJ2-3, with 10 bases that match TRBD2. The CDR3 runs to 16 residues. Germline trimming cut 5 bases from V and 6 bases from J; bases unmatched to any gene: 11. The germline gives CDR1 MGHRA, CDR2 YSYEKL. Written as DNA, the CDR3 is TGCGCCAGCAGCGATTTAATAGCGGGGGGCGAGGATACGCAGTATTTT. Translated, it gives CASSDLIAGGEDTQYF.

The chain has TRBV5-1 and TRBJ1-6; D ambiguous. Germline V gene data show CDR1 as SGHRS and CDR2 as YFSETQ. This CDR3 is built from 14 residues. Trimming removed 0 bases at V and 9 bases at J, with 10 bases between. In DNA form, the CDR3 reads TGCGCCAGCAGCTTGGGGGATTTGGGTTCACCCCTCCACTTT. Translating gives CASSLGDLGSPLHF.

The V call is TRBV5-1, the J call TRBJ2-7; maybe TRBD1 (6 bases). V shed 5 bases and J shed 0 bases, with 15 bases lying between them. CDR1 and CDR2 (germline): SGHRS, YFSETQ. This CDR3 comprises 15 residues. The DNA for the CDR3 is TGCGCCAGCAGACGGACAGCCACCAGCTCCTACGAGCAGTACTTC. Protein sequence: CASRRTATSSYEQYF.

This clonotype was detected only a few times. This chain joins TRBV15 and TRBJ2-1; 8 nucleotides agree with TRBD2. Germline V gene sequence: CDR1 LNHNV, CDR2 YYDKDF (reference sequence). The CDR3 has 14 residues. V lost 3 bases to trimming and J lost 9 bases; unmatched junction nucleotides: 7. In nucleotides, the CDR3 is TGTGCCACCAGCAGTGGGGCTAGCGGGTTTGAGCAGTTCTTC. This sequence encodes CATSSGASGFEQFF. Supplemented by reference TRBV15 and TRBJ2-1, the full variable domain reads DAMVIQNPRYQVTQFGKPVTLSCSQTLNHNVMYWYQQKSSQAPKLLFHYYDKDFNNEADTPDNFQSRRPNTSFCFLDIRSPGLGDTAMYLCATSSGASGFEQFFGPGTRLTVL.

This clonotype was counted a few times. This chain connects TRBV15 to TRBJ2-3; D is uncertain. Germline V gives CDR1 LNHNV, CDR2 YYDKDF (reference sequence). The CDR3 covers 13 residues. Trimming pared 4 bases from V and 1 base from J, leaving 6 bases between. For the CDR3, the DNA is TGTGCCACCAGCATAGACCGCACAGATACGCAGTATTTT. It is translated as CATSIDRTDTQYF. Full variable domain (missing parts from reference TRBV15 and TRBJ2-3): DAMVIQNPRYQVTQFGKPVTLSCSQTLNHNVMYWYQQKSSQAPKLLFHYYDKDFNNEADTPDNFQSRRPNTSFCFLDIRSPGLGDTAMYLCATSIDRTDTQYFGPGTRLTVL.

Ten or more counts support this clonotype. This rearrangement joins TRBV4-3 to TRBJ1-3, with 9 bases identical to TRBD1. This CDR3 has 15 residues. CDR1 and CDR2 (germline): LGHNA, YSLEER. The ends lost 4 bases at V and 2 bases at J; junction bases unmatched: 3. Here the CDR3 reads CASSLGTGTGNTIYF. The CDR3 nucleotides are TGCGCCAGCAGCCTCGGGACAGGGACTGGAAACACCATATATTTT.

This clonotype turned up a few times. The chain uses TRBV5-1 and TRBJ1-2; D perhaps matches TRBD1 (6 bases). The germline V and J ends were trimmed by 2 bases and 6 bases, with 8 bases remaining between them. The V gene's germline CDR1 is SGHRS and CDR2 YFSETQ. This CDR3 has 12 amino acids. The CDR3 DNA is TGCGCCAGCAGCTTTAACAGGGATGGCTACACCTTC. This gives the protein CASSFNRDGYTF.

This clonotype was observed a handful of times. The gene calls are TRBV20-1 and TRBJ2-7; D is perhaps TRBD2 (5 bases). The CDR3 consists of 14 residues. The germline gives CDR1 DFQATT, CDR2 SNEGSKA (reference sequence). Trimming left V 2 bases short and J 4 bases short, with 15 bases between. CDR3 DNA sequence: TGCAGTGCTAGAAGTTGGGAGTGGGGTTACGAGCAGTACTTC. This sequence encodes CSARSWEWGYEQYF.